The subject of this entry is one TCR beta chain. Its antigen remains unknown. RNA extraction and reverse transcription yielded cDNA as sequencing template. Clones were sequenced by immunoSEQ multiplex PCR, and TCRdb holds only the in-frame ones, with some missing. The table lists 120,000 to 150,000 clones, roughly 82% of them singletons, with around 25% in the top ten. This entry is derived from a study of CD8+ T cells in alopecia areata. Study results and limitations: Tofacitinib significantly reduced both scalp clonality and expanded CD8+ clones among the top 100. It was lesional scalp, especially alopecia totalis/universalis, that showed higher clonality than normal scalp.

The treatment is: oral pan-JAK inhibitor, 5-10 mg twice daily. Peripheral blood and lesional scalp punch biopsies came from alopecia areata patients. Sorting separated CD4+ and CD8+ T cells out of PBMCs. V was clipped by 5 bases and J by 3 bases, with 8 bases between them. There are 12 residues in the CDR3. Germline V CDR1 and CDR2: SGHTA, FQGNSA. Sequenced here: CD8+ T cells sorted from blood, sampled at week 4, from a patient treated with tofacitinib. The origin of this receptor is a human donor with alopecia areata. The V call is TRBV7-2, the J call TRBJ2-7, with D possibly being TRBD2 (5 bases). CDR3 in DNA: TGTGCCAGCAGCCCACGGGGCTACGAGCAGTACTTC. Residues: CASSPRGYEQYF.